This T cell receptor beta chain was captured in a study of Graves' ophthalmopathy and Graves' hyperthyroidism. The wider study: Peripheral blood sampling occurred at initial diagnosis, before any treatment.

Ophthalmopathy cases showed moderate-to-severe activity, scoring CAS ≥3 and NOSPECS ≥4, with duration under 3 months. Fresh peripheral blood (approximately 10 ml) yielded the PBMCs. Amplified TCR beta CDR3 regions were obtained using RNA transcripts as template. Investigators did first-round RT-PCR with HTBI primers, then second-round multiplex PCR. From the multiplex PCR reads, TCRdb called clonotypes with MiXCR, one entry per CDR3 protein. Among fewer than 600,000 distinct CDR3 sequences listed, roughly 14% were seen once. The V gene end was trimmed by 7 bases and the J gene end by 2 bases; junction bases not matched to a gene: 13. CDR3 size: 16 residues. This clonotype was picked up many times.

V is TRBV12-3 or TRBV12-4 and J is TRBJ2-5, with 7 nucleotides matching TRBD1. Sequencing input: blood. The receptor was derived from a woman in her twenties or thirties with Graves' ophthalmopathy. The CDR3 here is CASISYGTGEQETQYF. DNA for the CDR3: TGTGCCAGCATCTCTTACGGCACAGGGGAACAAGAGACCCAGTACTTC.